Presented here are 21 T cell receptor beta chains from one specimen sequenced in a study of T cell repertoires in cytomegalovirus infection. MiXCR, applied by TCRdb to the reads, yields one record per CDR3 protein. The sample gives about 490,000 distinct CDR3 sequences, roughly 29% of which show up once; under 15% is in the top ten. The sequencing input was PBMCs. These receptors were obtained from a human donor in good health (CMV status not recorded). Some clones in this sample may be carry-over from other donors' samples.

J is TRBJ1-2 and V is TRBV7-6; no definite D call. Germline V gives CDR1 SGHVS, CDR2 FNYEAQ. The CDR3 extends over 12 amino acids. Trimming stripped 1 base from V and 6 bases from J, with 6 bases between. The CDR3 sequence is CASSLVPDGYTF. The CDR3 DNA sequence: TGTGCCAGCAGCTTAGTGCCGGATGGCTACACCTTC.

This clonotype occurred a few times. This chain links TRBV7-2 with TRBJ1-2, with TRBD1 identical over 12 bases. The CDR3 contains 14 residues. V shed 8 bases, J shed 7 bases, and the junction held 8 bases outside the gene matches. Germline CDR1 is SGHTA and CDR2 is FQGNSA. The CDR3 here is CASGGQGASFGYTF. In nucleotides, the CDR3 is TGTGCCAGCGGGGGACAGGGGGCGAGTTTTGGCTACACCTTC.

V and J are TRBV5-5 and TRBJ2-7; TRBD2 aligns across 8 bases. CDR1 and CDR2 (germline): SGHKS, YYEKEE (reference sequence). Losses at the gene ends were 4 bases for V and 4 bases for J; bases not matched to a gene: 7. The CDR3 runs to 14 residues. The CDR3 nucleotides are TGTGCCAGCAGCAGAAGCGGGAGATCTTACGAGCAGTACGTC. It encodes CASSRSGRSYEQYV.

The genes are TRBV6-5 and TRBJ1-4, with 8 bases matching TRBD1. Germline loops: CDR1 MNHEY, CDR2 SVGAGI. Trimming removed 6 bases from V and 7 bases from J; junction bases left unmatched: 10. CDR3 size: 15 residues. The CDR3 coding sequence is TGTGCCAGCAGCAATGCAGGGGGCTTTGGTGAAAAACTGTTTTTT. Protein: CASSNAGGFGEKLFF.

The sample holds a few counts of this clonotype. The chain couples TRBV6-6 to TRBJ2-5; TRBD2 agrees at 14 bases. This CDR3 has 17 amino acids. The germline CDR1 and CDR2 sequences are MNHNY and SVGAGI (reference sequence). The V gene end was trimmed by 2 bases and the J gene end by 2 bases; junction bases not matched to a gene: 4. Here the CDR3 DNA reads TGTGCCAGCAGTTACAAGGGACTAGCGGGAGCTCAAGAGACCCAGTACTTC. It encodes CASSYKGLAGAQETQYF.

V usage is TRBV7-2 and J usage is TRBJ2-7; either TRBD1 or TRBD2 may fit D (7 bases each). The CDR3 has 15 residues. Trimming pared 1 base from V and 6 bases from J, leaving 16 bases between. Per the germline V gene, CDR1 is SGHTA and CDR2 is FQGNSA. The CDR3 bases are TGTGCCAGCAGCTTAGTGGGAGGGGGCGCCGGCGAGCAGTACTTC. Amino acids: CASSLVGGGAGEQYF.

In this sample, this clonotype turned up a few times. Written as DNA, the CDR3 is TGCAGTGCTAGCCGCCAGCAGAACACCGGGGAGCTGTTTTTT. This encodes CSASRQQNTGELFF. The chain carries TRBV20-1 and TRBJ2-2; no clear D gene. V was clipped by 3 bases and J by 1 base, with 9 bases between them. CDR3 length: 14 residues. Germline CDR1 reads DFQATT; CDR2 reads SNEGSKA (reference sequence).

This clonotype was counted a few times. The chain carries TRBV4-1 and TRBJ1-1, with D possibly TRBD1 on 5 matching bases. CDR1 is MGHRA, CDR2 YSYEKL, per germline. This CDR3 has 13 amino acids. V was clipped by 7 bases and J by 1 base, with 10 bases between them. CDR3 in DNA: TGCGCCAGCAACGAGGGGTGGAACACTGAAGCTTTCTTT. Encoded protein: CASNEGWNTEAFF.

This clonotype was seen only a few times. The chain has TRBV20-1 and TRBJ1-5; 7 nucleotides align to TRBD1. V shed 0 bases and J 4 bases; nucleotides not matched to a gene: 6. CDR3 length: 15 residues. Germline-derived CDR1 and CDR2 are DFQATT and SNEGSKA (reference sequence). The CDR3 sequence: CSARDGSGGNQPQHF. CDR3 nucleotides: TGCAGTGCTAGAGATGGGTCAGGGGGTAATCAGCCCCAGCATTTT.

This clonotype came up a few times. The CDR3 sequence is CASSPDAFGTVNTEAFF. The CDR3 coding sequence is TGTGCCAGCAGCCCGGACGCTTTCGGGACGGTGAACACTGAAGCTTTCTTT. This chain joins TRBV7-6 and TRBJ1-1, with D perhaps matching TRBD1 (5 bases). From germline, CDR1 is SGHVS and CDR2 FNYEAQ. This CDR3 comprises 17 residues. V gave up 5 bases and J gave up 0 bases, with 19 bases separating them.

The chain carries TRBV6-5 and TRBJ2-3; D ambiguous. Germline values: CDR1 MNHEY, CDR2 SVGAGI. V was cut by 2 bases and J by 2 bases, with 11 bases left in between. CDR3 length equals 15 residues. For the CDR3, the DNA is TGTGCCAGCAGTTACGACGGGTCGGTCACAGATACGCAGTATTTT. Amino acid sequence: CASSYDGSVTDTQYF.

This clonotype was observed many times. The chain has TRBV7-2 and TRBJ1-6; tentatively, D is TRBD1 (6 bases). V shed 2 bases and J shed 10 bases, with 12 bases lying between them. The CDR3 totals 14 residues. Germline V lookup: CDR1 SGHTA, CDR2 FQGNSA. The CDR3 here is CASSLLQGGSPLHF. CDR3 coding DNA: TGTGCCAGCAGCTTACTACAGGGAGGGTCACCCCTCCACTTT.

This clonotype was seen a few times. The CDR3 reads CASSPPTGKHEAFF. CDR3 coding DNA: TGTGCCAGCAGTCCCCCGACAGGGAAACATGAAGCTTTCTTT. V usage is TRBV2 and J usage is TRBJ1-1, with 7 bases that match TRBD1. CDR3 length: 14 amino acids. With 5 bases clipped from V and 7 bases from J, the junction kept 10 bases outside the gene matches. Germline CDR1 reads SNHLY; CDR2 reads FYNNEI.

The V gene is TRBV10-1, the J gene TRBJ2-7; 7 bases agree with TRBD2. Losses at the gene ends were 7 bases for V and 2 bases for J; bases not matched to a gene: 11. The CDR3 has 15 residues. Germline CDR1 and CDR2: WNHNN and SYGVQD (reference sequence). CDR3 DNA: TGCGCCAGCAACCCAAGGGAGGGGAGTCCCTACGAGCAGTACGTC. Protein sequence: CASNPREGSPYEQYV.

This clonotype has a handful of counts. The chain carries TRBV28 and TRBJ1-2; D ambiguous. Trimming cost V 6 bases and J 5 bases, with 10 bases left between them. This CDR3 contains 12 residues. From germline, CDR1 is MDHEN and CDR2 SYDVKM. CDR3 nucleotides: TGTGCCAGCAGGGGGAACTCATATGGCTACACCTTC. Translating it yields CASRGNSYGYTF.

This sequence joins TRBV29-1 and TRBJ2-7; D ambiguous. CDR1 and CDR2 from the germline V gene are SQVTM and ANQGSEA. V dropped 6 bases and J dropped 0 bases, with 6 bases sitting between them. This CDR3 contains 11 residues. The CDR3 sequence: CSVRNSYEQYF. The DNA for the CDR3 is TGCAGCGTCCGCAACTCCTACGAGCAGTACTTC.

The chain couples TRBV19 to TRBJ1-5; no definite D call. The CDR3 runs 14 residues. Germline V gives CDR1 LNHDA, CDR2 SQIVND (reference sequence). The V end lost 7 bases, the J end lost 1 base, and 11 bases lay between the germline ends. In DNA form, the CDR3 reads TGTGCCAGTACCTTATCGGGCAGCAATCAGCCCCAGCATTTT. Translating gives CASTLSGSNQPQHF.

This chain joins TRBV6-5 and TRBJ1-2; no firm D call. Germline V gene data show CDR1 as MNHEY and CDR2 as SVGAGI. There are 13 residues in the CDR3. Trimming cost V 0 bases and J 4 bases, with 6 bases left between them. The CDR3 loop reads CASSYSDGYGYTF. The CDR3 DNA reads TGTGCCAGCAGTTACTCGGACGGCTATGGCTACACCTTC.

This chain uses TRBV7-9 with TRBJ2-7, with D perhaps matching TRBD1 or TRBD2 (5 bases each). CDR1 is SEHNR, CDR2 FQNEAQ, per germline (reference sequence). This CDR3 comprises 13 residues. The V gene lost 5 bases and the J gene lost 3 bases, with 11 bases spanning the gap. CDR3 in amino acids: CASSQAGGYEQYF. CDR3 nucleotides: TGTGCCAGCAGCCAAGCTGGGGGCTACGAGCAGTACTTC.

This clonotype showed up just a few times. The rearrangement uses TRBV7-2 and TRBJ2-1, with 8 bases identical to TRBD1. Germline CDR1 and CDR2: SGHTA and FQGNSA. This CDR3 is 16 amino acids long. With V trimmed by 5 bases and J by 3 bases, 9 bases remained unmatched. The CDR3 region is CASSEIPGGYYNEQFF. The CDR3 nucleotides read TGTGCCAGCAGCGAAATCCCAGGGGGCTACTACAATGAGCAGTTCTTC.

This clonotype was found a few times. This sequence joins TRBV25-1 and TRBJ2-5, with D perhaps TRBD2 (6 bases). Trimming shortened V by 6 bases and J by 3 bases, and 17 bases separated the two germline ends. Germline loops: CDR1 MGHDK, CDR2 SYGVNS. The CDR3 consists of 15 residues. The DNA for the CDR3 is TGTGCCAGCAGCATACCCGGGACTGGGAAAGAGACCCAGTACTTC. Encoded protein: CASSIPGTGKETQYF.